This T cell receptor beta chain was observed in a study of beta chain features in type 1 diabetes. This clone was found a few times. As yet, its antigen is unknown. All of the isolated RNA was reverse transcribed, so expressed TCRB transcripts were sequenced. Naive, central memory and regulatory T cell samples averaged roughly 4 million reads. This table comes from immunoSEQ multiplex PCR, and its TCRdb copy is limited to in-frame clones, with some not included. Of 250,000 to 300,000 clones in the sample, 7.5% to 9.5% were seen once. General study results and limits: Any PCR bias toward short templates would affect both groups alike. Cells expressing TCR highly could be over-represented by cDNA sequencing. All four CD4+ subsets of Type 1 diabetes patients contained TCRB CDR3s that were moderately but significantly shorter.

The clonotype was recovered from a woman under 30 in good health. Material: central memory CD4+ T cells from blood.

The CDR3 reads CASSLGDYREYNEQFF. The CDR3 DNA reads as TGCGCCAGCAGCTTGGGGGACTACCGGGAGTACAATGAGCAGTTCTTC. This chain connects TRBV5-1 to TRBJ2-1, with 7 nucleotides matching TRBD2. The CDR3 extends over 16 amino acids. Germline loops: CDR1 SGHRS, CDR2 YFSETQ. The junction had 7 bases not matched to a gene; V was cut back by 0 bases and J by 4 bases.